This entry is about one T cell receptor (beta chain). This sample is part of a study of glioma-infiltrating T cells after dendritic cell vaccination. Here immunoSEQ multiplex PCR was the method, and the copy in TCRdb shows in-frame clones only, minus some. The sample holds about 87,000 clones, under 85% seen once. Time point meaning: after dendritic cell vaccination, including at tumor progression/relapse. This clonotype was sampled from a human donor with glioblastoma. Here the sequenced sample was blood, taken after dendritic cell vaccination.

In nucleotides, the CDR3 is TGTGCCTGGAATTTGTATAAGGGGGCCCCCGGGGAGCTGTTTTTT. The encoded protein is CAWNLYKGAPGELFF. The gene calls are TRBV30 and TRBJ2-2; 7 bases align to TRBD1. Per the germline V gene, CDR1 is GTSNPN and CDR2 is SVGIG (reference sequence). The CDR3 consists of 15 residues. The trim removed 4 bases at V and 6 bases at J, leaving 11 bases unmatched.